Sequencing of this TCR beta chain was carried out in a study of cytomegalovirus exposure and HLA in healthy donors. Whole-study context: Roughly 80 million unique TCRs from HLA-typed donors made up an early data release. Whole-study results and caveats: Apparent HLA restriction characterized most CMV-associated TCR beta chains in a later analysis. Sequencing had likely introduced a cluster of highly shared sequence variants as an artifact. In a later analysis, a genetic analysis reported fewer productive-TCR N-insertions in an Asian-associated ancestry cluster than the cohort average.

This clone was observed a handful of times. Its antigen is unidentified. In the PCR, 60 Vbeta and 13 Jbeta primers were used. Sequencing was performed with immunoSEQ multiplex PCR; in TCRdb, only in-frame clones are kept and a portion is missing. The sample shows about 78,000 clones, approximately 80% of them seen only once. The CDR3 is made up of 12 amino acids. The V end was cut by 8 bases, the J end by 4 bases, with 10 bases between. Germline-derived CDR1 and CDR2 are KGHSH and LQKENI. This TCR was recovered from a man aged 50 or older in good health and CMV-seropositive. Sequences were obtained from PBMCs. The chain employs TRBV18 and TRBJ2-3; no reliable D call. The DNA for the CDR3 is TGTGCCAGCACTCCCTACGCAGATACGCAGTATTTT. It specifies CASTPYADTQYF. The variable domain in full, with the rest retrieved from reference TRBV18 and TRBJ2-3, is NAGVMQNPRHLVRRRGQEARLRCSPMKGHSHVYWYRQLPEEGLKFMVYLQKENIIDESGMPKERFSAEFPKEGPSILRIQQVVRGDSAAYFCASTPYADTQYFGPGTRLTVL.